The 15 T cell receptor beta chains given below trace back to one sample, sequenced in a study of Graves' ophthalmopathy and Graves' hyperthyroidism. For repertoire sequencing, the TCR beta CDR3 regions were amplified from RNA transcripts. The workflow started with a first-round RT-PCR run with HTBI primers and then moved on to a second-round multiplex PCR. MiXCR, applied by TCRdb to the multiplex PCR reads, yields one record per CDR3 protein. The table records about 700,000 distinct CDR3 sequences, 35% to 50% of them present only once. The material sequenced was peripheral blood. The receptors shown here come from an adult man with Graves' ophthalmopathy.

The chain joins TRBV10-3 to TRBJ2-5; tentative D call: TRBD1 (5 bases). This CDR3 contains 14 residues. Germline loops: CDR1 ENHRY, CDR2 SYGVKD. The V gene lost 6 bases and the J gene lost 3 bases, with 14 bases spanning the gap. In DNA, the CDR3 is TGTGCCATCAGATCGACGACAGAGAAAGAGACCCAGTACTTC. Translating it yields CAIRSTTEKETQYF.

This clonotype was detected ten times or more. The V call is TRBV24-1, the J call TRBJ1-5, with D tentatively TRBD1 (5 bases). Trimming removed 0 bases from V and 9 bases from J, with 8 bases in between. CDR3 size: 13 residues. Germline V gene lookup returns CDR1 KGHDR and CDR2 SFDVKD. The CDR3 bases are TGTGCCACCAGTGATTTGCCGGGGGGGCCCCAGCATTTT. Translating gives CATSDLPGGPQHF.

The V call is TRBV9, the J call TRBJ2-3, with D possibly TRBD2 on 6 matching bases. Germline-derived CDR1 and CDR2 are SGDLS and YYNGEE. This CDR3 is built from 16 residues. Trimming left V 0 bases short and J 9 bases short, with 20 bases between. Here the CDR3 reads CASSVGGAAGMGTQYF. For the CDR3, the DNA is TGTGCCAGCAGCGTAGGGGGTGCGGCGGGAATGGGGACGCAGTATTTT. Drawing the rest from reference TRBV9 and TRBJ2-3, the complete variable domain is DSGVTQTPKHLITATGQRVTLRCSPRSGDLSVYWYQQSLDQGLQFLIQYYNGEERAKGNILERFSAQQFPDLHSELNLSSLELGDSALYFCASSVGGAAGMGTQYFGPGTRLTVL.

In this sample, this clonotype turned up many times. This chain connects TRBV5-8 to TRBJ2-7, with a tentative D call TRBD1 (5 bases). V shed 4 bases and J shed 1 base, with 12 bases lying between them. The CDR3 is 14 residues long. Germline V gives CDR1 SGHTS, CDR2 YDEGEE. The CDR3 DNA reads TGTGCCAGCAGCCTCATCCGACAGTCCTACGAGCAGTACTTC. This gives the protein CASSLIRQSYEQYF.

This clonotype was counted a few times. The genes are TRBV20-1 and TRBJ1-1; D possibly corresponds to TRBD1 (5 bases). Trimming left V 6 bases short and J 1 base short, with 12 bases between. This CDR3 is built from 13 residues. Germline V lookup: CDR1 DFQATT, CDR2 SNEGSKA (reference sequence). The CDR3 sequence: CSAPGPGNTEAFF. The CDR3 DNA reads TGCAGTGCCCCGGGGCCGGGGAACACTGAAGCTTTCTTT.

This clonotype has ten or more counts. CDR3 sequence reads: CASAEGEKLFF. The CDR3, as DNA: TGTGCTAGTGCCGAGGGTGAAAAACTGTTTTTT. This chain connects TRBV12-5 to TRBJ1-4; D not certain. Germline CDR1 and CDR2: LGHNT and FRNRAP. V lost 7 bases and J lost 7, with 7 bases in between. The CDR3 sequence is 11 residues long. The full variable domain, with the rest looked up from reference TRBV12-5 and TRBJ1-4, is DARVTQTPRHKVTEMGQEVTMRCQPILGHNTVFWYRQTMMQGLELLAYFRNRAPLDDSGMPKDRFSAEMPDATLATLKIQPSEPRDSAVYFCASAEGEKLFFGSGTQLSVL.

In this sample, this clonotype turned up many times. The chain carries TRBV20-1 and TRBJ1-2, with D perhaps TRBD1 (5 bases). Trimming removed 5 bases from V and 2 bases from J, with 15 bases in between. The CDR3 spans 14 residues. The V gene's germline CDR1 is DFQATT and CDR2 SNEGSKA (reference sequence). The CDR3 DNA sequence: TGCAGTGCTTTCGGGACCGCGTTAAACTATGGCTACACCTTC. It codes for CSAFGTALNYGYTF.

This clonotype has a count of ten or more. V gene TRBV19 combines with J gene TRBJ2-2; 9 positions agree with TRBD2. The junction had 13 bases not matched to a gene; V was cut back by 10 bases and J by 4 bases. The germline CDR1 and CDR2 sequences are LNHDA and SQIVND (reference sequence). This CDR3 is 16 amino acids long. Here the CDR3 DNA reads TGTGCCAACTCCATTACTAGCGGGCCTATCACCGGGGAGCTGTTTTTT. Translation gives CANSITSGPITGELFF.

This chain links TRBV6-5 with TRBJ2-7, with TRBD1 matching 7 bases. The V and J ends lost 0 bases and 6 bases, in that order; junction bases with no gene match: 5. Looked up from germline, CDR1 is MNHEY and CDR2 is SVGAGI. The CDR3 contains 14 residues. CDR3 region: CASSYSRQGSEQYF. The CDR3 nucleotides are TGTGCCAGCAGTTACTCGAGACAGGGCAGCGAGCAGTACTTC.

This clonotype was counted many times. This chain connects TRBV24-1 to TRBJ1-1, with a tentative D call TRBD1 (6 bases). The CDR3 has 13 amino acids. The ends were cut back, 4 bases at V and 10 bases at J, with 15 bases in the middle. Germline loops: CDR1 KGHDR, CDR2 SFDVKD. The CDR3 nucleotides are TGTGCCACCAGTGACAGACAGGCAGATCGAGCTTTCTTT. Encoded protein: CATSDRQADRAFF.

This clonotype came up once. CDR3 coding DNA: TGCAGTGCTAGAGCCACGGGGGGAAACACCATATATTTT. Translation gives CSARATGGNTIYF. The chain combines TRBV20-1 with TRBJ1-3; the D is unclear. The ends were cut back, 1 base at V and 4 bases at J, with 8 bases in the middle. The CDR3 runs to 13 residues. Germline lookup yields CDR1 DFQATT and CDR2 SNEGSKA (reference sequence).

The V gene is TRBV19, the J gene TRBJ2-2; TRBD1 matches at 9 bases. This CDR3 has 18 residues. V dropped 11 bases and J dropped 4; count of bases not matched to a gene: 20. Germline V gives CDR1 LNHDA, CDR2 SQIVND (reference sequence). CDR3 protein: CAWSVRNWTGDATGELFF. CDR3 sequence (DNA): TGTGCCTGGAGTGTACGTAACTGGACAGGGGATGCCACCGGGGAGCTGTTTTTT.

Comment on this clonotype: A much bigger clone sits one base away, suggesting this may be a read error. J is TRBJ2-2 and V is TRBV19, with unresolved D. CDR3 length equals 14 residues. V gave up 5 bases and J gave up 3 bases, with 10 bases separating them. Looked up from germline, CDR1 is LNHDA and CDR2 is SQIVND (reference sequence). CDR3 DNA sequence: TGTGCCAGTAGTGCAGATGGGTACACCGGGGAGCTGTTTTTT. Amino acid sequence: CASSADGYTGELFF.

The chain employs TRBV29-1 and TRBJ1-4, with TRBD1 as a possible D gene (6 bases). The CDR3 extends over 15 amino acids. Germline assignment: CDR1 SQVTM and CDR2 ANQGSEA. V was trimmed by 5 bases and J by 7 bases, leaving 20 bases between them. CDR3 residues: CSVPSDRIGSEKLFF. The DNA of the CDR3 is TGCAGCGTTCCGTCCGACAGGATTGGAAGTGAAAAACTGTTTTTT.

With respect to this clonotype: One end of the junction varies from germline; a read error may be responsible. V gene TRBV12-3 or TRBV12-4 combines with J gene TRBJ1-2; 7 nucleotides agree with TRBD1. The CDR3 is 9 residues long. This CDR3 reads CASSLETGF. The CDR3 region has the DNA TGTGCCAGCAGTCTGGAGACAGGGTTC.